This T cell receptor (beta chain) was observed in a study of cytomegalovirus exposure and HLA in healthy donors. The wider study: HLA-typed donors were the source of around 77 million unique TCRs held in an early data release. Across 300 to 400 genotyped donors, approximately 80% landed in the Caucasian-associated ancestry cluster.

General study results and limits: Prior analysis indicated that the majority of TCR beta V segments exhibited productivity approximately 90% or approximately 30% of the time. A list of 150 or so TCR beta chains associated with cytomegalovirus was given.

The CDR3 length is 13 residues. CDR1 and CDR2 (germline): SQVTM, ANQGSEA. Amplification used 60 Vbeta primers and 13 Jbeta primers. Profiling relied on immunoSEQ multiplex PCR, and the TCRdb table lists in-frame clones only, not all of them. The data show about 93,000 clones, about two thirds seen once. With respect to this clone: Its target is not known.

This sequence joins TRBV29-1 and TRBJ2-5; D uncertain. The closer fit of TRBJ2-7 to the DNA end suggests the J call may be wrong. The receptor's source is a boy between 5 and 17 years old in good health and CMV-seropositive. The specimen was PBMCs. The CDR3 nucleotides read TGCAGCGTTGTCGTCAGCTCTTACTACGAGCAGTACTTC. Encoded protein: CSVVVSSYYEQYF.